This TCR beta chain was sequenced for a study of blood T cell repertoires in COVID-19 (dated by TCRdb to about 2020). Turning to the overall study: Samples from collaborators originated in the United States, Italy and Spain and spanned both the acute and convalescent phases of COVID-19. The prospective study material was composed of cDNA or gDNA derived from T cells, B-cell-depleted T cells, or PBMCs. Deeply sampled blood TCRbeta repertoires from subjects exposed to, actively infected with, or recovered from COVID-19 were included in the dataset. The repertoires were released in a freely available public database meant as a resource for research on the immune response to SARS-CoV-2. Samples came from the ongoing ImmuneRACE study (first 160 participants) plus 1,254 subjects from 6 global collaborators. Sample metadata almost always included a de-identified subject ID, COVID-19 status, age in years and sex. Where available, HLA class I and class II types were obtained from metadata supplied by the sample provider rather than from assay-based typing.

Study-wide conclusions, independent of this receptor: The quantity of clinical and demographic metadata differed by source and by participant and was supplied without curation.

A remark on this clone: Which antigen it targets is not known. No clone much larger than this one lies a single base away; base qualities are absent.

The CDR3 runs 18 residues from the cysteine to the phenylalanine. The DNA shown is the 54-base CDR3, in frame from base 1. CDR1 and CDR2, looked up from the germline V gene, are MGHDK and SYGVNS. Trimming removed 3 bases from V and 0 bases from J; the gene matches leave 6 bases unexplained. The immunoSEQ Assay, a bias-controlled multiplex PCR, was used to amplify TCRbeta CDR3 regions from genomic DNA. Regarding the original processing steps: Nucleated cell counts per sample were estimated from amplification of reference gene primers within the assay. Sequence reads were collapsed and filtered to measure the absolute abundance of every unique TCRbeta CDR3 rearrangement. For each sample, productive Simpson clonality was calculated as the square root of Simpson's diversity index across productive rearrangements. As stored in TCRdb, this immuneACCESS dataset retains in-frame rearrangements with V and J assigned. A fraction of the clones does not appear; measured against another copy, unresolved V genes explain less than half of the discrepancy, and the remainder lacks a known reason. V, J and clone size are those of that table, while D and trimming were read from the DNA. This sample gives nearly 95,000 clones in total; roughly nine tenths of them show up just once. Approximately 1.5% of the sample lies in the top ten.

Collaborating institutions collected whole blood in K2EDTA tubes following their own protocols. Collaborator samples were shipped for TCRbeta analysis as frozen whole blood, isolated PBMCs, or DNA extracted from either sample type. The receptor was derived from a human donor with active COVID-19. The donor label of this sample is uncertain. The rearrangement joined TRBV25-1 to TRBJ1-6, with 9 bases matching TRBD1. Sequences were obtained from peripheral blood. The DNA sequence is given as TGTGCCAGCAGTGATCCTACAGGGGGCCCCTCCTATAATTCACCCCTCCACTTT. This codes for CASSDPTGGPSYNSPLHF.